This T cell receptor beta chain is from a study of shared clonotypes between healthy human individuals (dated by TCRdb to about 2020). Turning to the overall study: A couple of women and a few men aged 18 to 49 years were included in the cohort. Per donor, three plates each were used for CD4 naive and CD4 memory, two for CD8 naive, and one for CD8 memory. To estimate repertoire size and how much clonotype sharing occurs between individuals, the study deeply sequenced the blood TCR repertoires of 4 to 6 healthy adults. Libraries were prepared and TCR repertoires were sequenced by different laboratories using diverse techniques, in order to increase sequencing depth and limit assay-specific biases. Between about 0.94 and 10 billion PBMCs per donor were obtained by leukapheresis. Here is what the overall study found, with its caveats: Because the study included a small number of donors, the genetic and exposure-history diversity represented was limited. Across a handful of donors, around 5% of naive CD4, around 3.3% of naive CD8, 2.3% of memory CD4, and roughly 0.41% of memory CD8 clonotypes were shared. Even with the large sequencing depth, rarefaction of the sorted-subset datasets indicated that sequencing was incomplete. Based on pairwise subsampling, the degree of clonotype sharing among donors was expected to be affected by sequencing depth. Sampling was restricted to blood, and TCR repertoires in tissues likely differ from the TCR repertoires found in blood. Compared with non-shared clonotypes, clonotypes shared by all four sorted-subset donors had higher generation probabilities. Naive subsets generally had larger estimated clonotype richness than memory subsets did.

Using the deep immunoSEQ assay, multiplex PCR amplified TCR CDR3 regions from genomic DNA. Genomic DNA extracted from each cell subset was distributed evenly over all wells of several immunoSEQ 96-well plates, and each plate served as one replicate. Each replicate PCR for sorted subsets received 150 to 250 ng genomic DNA, equal to tens of thousands of T cell genomes. Purified libraries were measured with a Qubit 3.0 fluorometer, size-checked on a Bioanalyzer 2100, and measured again with the KAPA Library Quantification kit. Every immunoSEQ 96-well plate was sequenced on a dedicated single-read 150-cycle Illumina NextSeq 550 flow cell. The study's own analysis went as follows. Because only junctional sequences without quality scores were contained in the immunoSEQ output, filtering matching that applied to full-length reads could not be performed. To assign V/J genes and CDR3, sequences were annotated using PyIR, a Python wrapper for IgBLAST v1.9, with IMGT germline references. Reads with weak V/J assignments (E-value above 1e-6), missing CDR3, stop codons, out-of-frame junctions, or ambiguous translated residues were removed. V3J clonotypes were defined as sequences sharing the same inferred V gene, J gene, and CDR3 amino acid sequence. To compute the percentage overlap between repertoires, the number of shared unique clonotypes was divided by the size of the smaller repertoire. Three approaches were used to assess repertoire richness: RTK rarefaction, the Chao1 estimator, and Recon v2.1 estimates of unobserved clonotypes. OLGA was used to compute generation probabilities for all TCRbeta clonotypes that the gDNA method yielded from a few donors. What TCRdb holds here is the immuneACCESS table cut down to in-frame rearrangements. Part of the clones is not present; checked against another copy, under half of the missing clones reflect an unresolved V gene, and the others are unexplained. For V, J and clone size, that table is used; D and trimming come from the DNA. In all, the sample holds 2,500,000 or so clones, and less than 95% of those were seen once. Of the sample, approximately 0.39% is held by the ten largest clones.

According to the germline V gene (reference sequence), CDR1 reads SGHNT and CDR2 reads YYREEE. The CDR3 goes from the cysteine to the phenylalanine over 13 residues. Of all the DNA, just the CDR3 is kept, 39 bases in frame from base 1. V drops 4 bases and J drops 1 base, leaving 8 bases in between. Donors were healthy HIV-negative adults with no recently reported acute infections or vaccinations. Only Caucasian adults living in Nashville, Tennessee, USA were represented among the donors. CD4+ T cells were enriched through magnetic negative selection, after which naive cells were positively selected on CD45RA and the remaining negative fraction served as the memory subset. Blood was collected by leukapheresis, and PBMCs were isolated by Ficoll-Histopaque density gradient centrifugation and then cryopreserved in liquid nitrogen vapor phase. Purity and quantity of every magnetically sorted T cell population were checked by analytical flow cytometry. From each sorted fraction, genomic DNA was isolated and quantified by UV absorbance on a Nanodrop 2000c.

This clone has only a few counts. There is no known antigen for this receptor. No quality values exist for individual bases; no much larger clone is one base distant. This chain is built from TRBV5-4 and TRBJ1-1, with no confident D gene call. Material for sequencing was naive CD4+ T cells from PBMCs. The sample's cell subset or site, from its label and the paper: CD45RA+ positively selected. The receptor comes from a man younger than 35 in good health. Some clones in this sample may be carry-over from other donors' samples. The CDR3 sequence is CASSPRGNTEAFF. The nucleotides read TGTGCCAGCAGCCCCCGGGGGAACACTGAAGCTTTCTTT.